One and the same sample provided the 10 T cell receptor beta chains below, sequenced in a study of beta chain features in type 1 diabetes (dated by TCRdb to between 2018 and 2020). Library prep was done by the immunoSEQ multiplex PCR assay. The entire amount of isolated RNA was reverse transcribed using the High Capacity cDNA Reverse Transcription Kit, so the sequenced TCRB transcripts were expressed ones. This immuneACCESS table, as held by TCRdb, lists in-frame sequences with V and J called but not all clones. Of the missing ones, under half trace to an unresolved V gene in checked studies; the others have no known cause. The sample table shows around 450,000 clones, and more than 9.5% are seen once. More than 0.045% of the sample goes to the ten largest clones. The material sequenced was naive CD4+ T cells from blood. The sample's cell subset or site, from its label and the paper: true naive CD4+ T cells. The receptors stem from a woman aged 18 to 35 in good health.

This chain joins TRBV27 and TRBJ1-5; the D is unclear. V lost 8 bases to trimming and J lost 0 bases, with 11 bases between them. The germline CDR1 and CDR2 sequences are MNHEY and SMNVEV (reference sequence). CDR3 length equals 14 residues. The CDR3 is CASSPKDSNQPQHF. The CDR3 DNA reads as TGTGCCAGCTCCCCGAAAGATAGCAATCAGCCCCAGCATTTT.

The chain recombines TRBV23-1 with TRBJ1-5, with a possible D match to TRBD1 (5 bases). Being an ORF, TRBV23-1 has a function that is uncertain. The CDR3 has 12 amino acids. Trimming took 7 bases from V and 7 from J, leaving 11 bases between them. The CDR3 spells CASTRQSQPQHF. CDR3 sequence (DNA): TGCGCCAGCACAAGACAGAGCCAGCCCCAGCATTTT.

The chain employs TRBV30 and TRBJ1-5; maybe TRBD1 (6 bases). The CDR3 consists of 15 residues. The germline CDR1 and CDR2 sequences are GTSNPN and SVGIG (reference sequence). V dropped 0 bases and J dropped 4 bases, with 13 bases sitting between them. In DNA form, the CDR3 reads TGTGCCTGGAGTGTAGGGGGAGTCCGTAATCAGCCCCAGCATTTT. It encodes CAWSVGGVRNQPQHF.

V gene TRBV5-1 combines with J gene TRBJ2-1, with 10 bases that match TRBD2. V was clipped by 0 bases and J by 2 bases; unmatched bases: 2. CDR1 SGHRS and CDR2 YFSETQ come from the germline V gene. The length of the CDR3 is 16 residues. The DNA for the CDR3 is TGCGCCAGCAGCTTGGGTCTAGCGGGAGCCTACAATGAGCAGTTCTTC. It is translated as CASSLGLAGAYNEQFF. The full variable domain, with the rest looked up from reference TRBV5-1 and TRBJ2-1, is KAGVTQTPRYLIKTRGQQVTLSCSPISGHRSVSWYQQTPGQGLQFLFEYFSETQRNKGNFPGRFSGRQFSNSRSEMNVSTLELGDSALYLCASSLGLAGAYNEQFFGPGTRLTVL.

As concerns this clone: In the same sample, other DNA sequences code for this CDR3. The chain combines TRBV29-1 with TRBJ1-6; D not certain. The germline CDR1 and CDR2 sequences are SQVTM and ANQGSEA. With 5 bases removed from V and 0 bases from J, the gap between germline ends came to 5 bases. The CDR3 consists of 13 residues. CDR3 protein: CSVRSSYNSPLHF. In DNA, the CDR3 is TGCAGCGTTCGGAGCTCCTATAATTCACCCCTCCACTTT. The entire variable domain, with the rest obtained from reference TRBV29-1 and TRBJ1-6, is as follows: SAVISQKPSRDICQRGTSLTIQCQVDSQVTMMFWYRQQPGQSLTLIATANQGSEATYESGFVIDKFPISRPNLTFSTLTVSNMSPEDSSIYLCSVRSSYNSPLHFGNGTRLTVT.

The V and J genes are TRBV5-1 and TRBJ2-5; possibly TRBD2 for D (6 bases). With 4 bases removed from V and 1 base from J, the gap between germline ends came to 14 bases. Germline CDR1 and CDR2: SGHRS and YFSETQ. The CDR3 is 15 residues long. CDR3 bases: TGCGCCAGCAGCACACCTCGGGGGAGCCAAGAGACCCAGTACTTC. Encoded protein: CASSTPRGSQETQYF.

The V and J genes are TRBV5-1 and TRBJ1-2; D is undetermined. Trimming pared 0 bases from V and 1 base from J, leaving 4 bases between. This CDR3 comprises 13 residues. Germline-derived CDR1 and CDR2 are SGHRS and YFSETQ. The CDR3 DNA reads TGCGCCAGCAGCTTGGAAGTTAACTATGGCTACACCTTC. This codes for CASSLEVNYGYTF.

The chain couples TRBV18 to TRBJ2-2, with D possibly TRBD2 on 5 matching bases. The germline V and J ends were trimmed by 3 bases and 7 bases, with 9 bases remaining between them. Germline V CDR1 and CDR2: KGHSH, LQKENI. The CDR3 length is 13 residues. The CDR3: CASSPEGGGELFF. The CDR3 nucleotides read TGTGCCAGCTCACCTGAAGGAGGCGGGGAGCTGTTTTTT.

In its sample, this clone was seen a few times. In DNA, the CDR3 is TGTGCCAGCAGTGAGACGGGAGTGGAGGAGACCCAGTACTTC. Its protein product is CASSETGVEETQYF. V and J are TRBV5-6 and TRBJ2-5; possible D gene TRBD2, 6 bases. Germline V gives CDR1 SGHDT, CDR2 YYEEEE. Trimming pared 5 bases from V and 5 bases from J, leaving 16 bases between. The CDR3 loop spans 14 amino acids.

There are a few counts of this clone. An end of the junction does not agree with germline; a read error may underlie this. The same CDR3 also results from other DNA sequences found in this sample. V and J are TRBV5-1 and TRBJ2-1; D gene unclear. CDR3 size: 15 residues. Looked up from germline, CDR1 is SGHRS and CDR2 is YFSETQ. CDR3 nucleotides: TGCGCCAGCAGTTTGGACGGAAGCTCCTACAATGAGCAGTTCTTC. It codes for CASSLDGSSYNEQFF.